The rows below give T cell receptor beta chains drawn from one sample of a study of technical replicates of blood from a handful of donors. Using immunoSEQ multiplex PCR, the repertoire was profiled, and TCRdb retains in-frame clones only, with some absent. The repertoire consists of about 15,000 clones, with approximately 83% occurring once and the leading ten covering over 9.5%. The specimen sequenced was PBMCs. The receptors were gathered from a human donor in good health. Some clones in this sample may be carry-over from other donors' samples. CDR3s include the opening cysteine and the closing phenylalanine or tryptophan. The order of the fields is clone size, V gene, CDR3 length, D gene, J gene, CDR3 DNA, CDR3 protein. The D gene is left open where the match is weak. Where a row states a size, it is once, few, many or the class of an expanded clone; other rows omit it.

clone size: -; V gene: TRBV5-1; CDR3 length: 14; D gene: TRBD2; J gene: TRBJ2-5; CDR3 DNA: TGCGCCAGCAGCCCGGGGGGAGCAGGGGAGACCCAGTACTTC; CDR3 protein: CASSPGGAGETQYF
clone size: -; V gene: TRBV6-1; CDR3 length: 14; D gene: -; J gene: TRBJ2-5; CDR3 DNA: TGTGCCAGCAGTGAAAGGGGGGGTCGGGAGACCCAGTACTTC; CDR3 protein: CASSERGGRETQYF
clone size: -; V gene: TRBV6-1; CDR3 length: 15; D gene: TRBD1; J gene: TRBJ2-7; CDR3 DNA: TGTGCCAGCAGTGTCCGAGAACAGGGGGCAAACGAGCAGTACTTC; CDR3 protein: CASSVREQGANEQYF
clone size: medium-sized; V gene: TRBV9; CDR3 length: 13; D gene: -; J gene: TRBJ1-1; CDR3 DNA: TGTGCCAGCCAGGCAGAAGTGAACACTGAAGCTTTCTTT; CDR3 protein: CASQAEVNTEAFF
clone size: -; V gene: TRBV28; CDR3 length: 15; D gene: -; J gene: TRBJ2-7; CDR3 DNA: TGTGCCAGCAGTTTTGGGCGGGCAGTTTCCTACGAGCAGTACTTC; CDR3 protein: CASSFGRAVSYEQYF
clone size: -; V gene: TRBV7-2; CDR3 length: 16; D gene: TRBD1; J gene: TRBJ2-2; CDR3 DNA: TGTGCCAGCAGCTCAAAAAGACAGGGGAGCACCGGGGAGCTGTTTTTT; CDR3 protein: CASSSKRQGSTGELFF
clone size: -; V gene: TRBV10-3; CDR3 length: 16; D gene: -; J gene: TRBJ2-2; CDR3 DNA: TGTGCCATCAGTGCGGGCAGGGGTCAGTCCACCGGGGAGCTGTTTTTT; CDR3 protein: CAISAGRGQSTGELFF
clone size: -; V gene: TRBV7-2; CDR3 length: 14; D gene: -; J gene: TRBJ2-3; CDR3 DNA: TGTGCCAGCAGCTTAGTCTCTATGACAGATACGCAGTATTTT; CDR3 protein: CASSLVSMTDTQYF
clone size: -; V gene: TRBV7-9; CDR3 length: 15; D gene: -; J gene: TRBJ2-1; CDR3 DNA: TGTGCCAGCAGCCGCCCCAGGGACACCTACAATGAGCAGTTCTTC; CDR3 protein: CASSRPRDTYNEQFF
clone size: -; V gene: TRBV29-1; CDR3 length: 17; D gene: -; J gene: TRBJ2-3; CDR3 DNA: TGCAGCGTTGAAGATCTTCTTGGGAGCGGAAGCACAGATACGCAGTATTTT; CDR3 protein: CSVEDLLGSGSTDTQYF
clone size: -; V gene: TRBV11-1; CDR3 length: 16; D gene: TRBD2; J gene: TRBJ2-1; CDR3 DNA: TGTGCCAGCAGCATCGACCTTAGCGGGTTAGGGAATGAGCAGTTCTTC; CDR3 protein: CASSIDLSGLGNEQFF
clone size: once; V gene: TRBV7-9; CDR3 length: 13; D gene: TRBD2; J gene: TRBJ2-3; CDR3 DNA: TGTGCTAGCCGGCTAGCGGGACCAGATACGCAGTATTTT; CDR3 protein: CASRLAGPDTQYF
clone size: -; V gene: TRBV5-6; CDR3 length: 11; D gene: -; J gene: TRBJ2-7; CDR3 DNA: TGTGCCAGCAGCATCCGACAGAGGCAGTACTTC; CDR3 protein: CASSIRQRQYF
clone size: -; V gene: TRBV5-4; CDR3 length: 13; D gene: TRBD1; J gene: TRBJ2-7; CDR3 DNA: TGTGCCAGCAGCCGTGGACAGGAGCTCGAGCAGTACTTC; CDR3 protein: CASSRGQELEQYF
clone size: few; V gene: TRBV5-1; CDR3 length: 17; D gene: TRBD1; J gene: TRBJ1-4; CDR3 DNA: TGCGCCAGCAGCTTGGTTCCAGGGGGCGCATCTAATGAAAAACTGTTTTTT; CDR3 protein: CASSLVPGGASNEKLFF
clone size: few; V gene: TRBV7-9; CDR3 length: 13; D gene: -; J gene: TRBJ1-2; CDR3 DNA: TGTGCCAGCAGCTTAGGGGGGCACTATGGCTACACCTTC; CDR3 protein: CASSLGGHYGYTF
clone size: few; V gene: TRBV11-2; CDR3 length: 14; D gene: -; J gene: TRBJ1-5; CDR3 DNA: TGTGCCAGCACCGTCGGGGAGCGGACTCAGCCCCAGCATTTT; CDR3 protein: CASTVGERTQPQHF
clone size: -; V gene: TRBV6-5; CDR3 length: 15; D gene: TRBD1; J gene: TRBJ2-5; CDR3 DNA: TGTGCCAGCAGTCCTTCGGACAGGGAGGAGGAGACCCAGTACTTC; CDR3 protein: CASSPSDREEETQYF
clone size: -; V gene: TRBV29-1; CDR3 length: 17; D gene: -; J gene: TRBJ2-6; CDR3 DNA: TGCAGCGTTAATGAGGTTGATAGGTTCTCTGGGGCCAACGTCCTGACTTTC; CDR3 protein: CSVNEVDRFSGANVLTF
clone size: -; V gene: TRBV30; CDR3 length: 15; D gene: TRBD2; J gene: TRBJ2-7; CDR3 DNA: TGTGCCTGGAGTGTACTAGCGGGTGGCTCCTACGAGCAGTACTTC; CDR3 protein: CAWSVLAGGSYEQYF
clone size: -; V gene: TRBV15; CDR3 length: 15; D gene: TRBD2; J gene: TRBJ2-1; CDR3 DNA: TGTGCCACCAGCAGAGAGAGCGGGAGTGGCAATGAGCAGTTCTTC; CDR3 protein: CATSRESGSGNEQFF
clone size: -; V gene: TRBV6-1; CDR3 length: 15; D gene: -; J gene: TRBJ2-3; CDR3 DNA: TGTGCCAGCAGTGAAGGGGGGGAAGCCACAGATACGCAGTATTTT; CDR3 protein: CASSEGGEATDTQYF